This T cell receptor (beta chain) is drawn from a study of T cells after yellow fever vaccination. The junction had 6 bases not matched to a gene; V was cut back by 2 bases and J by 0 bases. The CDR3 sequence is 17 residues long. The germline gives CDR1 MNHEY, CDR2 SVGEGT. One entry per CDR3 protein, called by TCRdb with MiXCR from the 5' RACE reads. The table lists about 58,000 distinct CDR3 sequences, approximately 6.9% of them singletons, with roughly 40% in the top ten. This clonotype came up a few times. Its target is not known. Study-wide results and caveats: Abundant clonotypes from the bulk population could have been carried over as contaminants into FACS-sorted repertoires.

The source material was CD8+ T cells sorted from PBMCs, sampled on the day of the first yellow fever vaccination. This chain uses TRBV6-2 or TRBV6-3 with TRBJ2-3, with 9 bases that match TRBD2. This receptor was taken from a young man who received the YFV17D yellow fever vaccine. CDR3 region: CASSYLPLAGSTDTQYF. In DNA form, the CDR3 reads TGTGCCAGCAGTTACCTTCCGCTAGCGGGGAGCACAGATACGCAGTATTTT.